This T cell receptor beta chain was retrieved from a study of human T cells and chemical hapten exposure. Study observations and caveats: Healthy individuals' immune responses may differ from those of donors, who had alopecia.

Time point noted: patch test 2, 6 weeks after DPC sensitization. Indicated treatment: therapeutic diphenylcyclopropenone sensitization with weekly scalp DPC. The CDR3 consists of 15 residues. V lost 0 bases, J lost 5 bases, and 14 bases lay in between. Per the germline V gene, CDR1 is SNHLY and CDR2 is FYNNEI. This clonotype was seen many times. The antigen is undetermined. In TCRdb, the RACE reads were re-called with MiXCR into one record per CDR3 protein. The sample has approximately 80,000 distinct CDR3 sequences; under 11% are singletons. The TCR originated in a woman aged 45-65 years with alopecia areata. Some clones in this sample may be carry-over from other donors' samples. The chain uses TRBV2 and TRBJ2-7; D may match TRBD1 or TRBD2 (5 bases each). The specimen was whole blood, collected in connection with sensitization to the hapten diphenylcyclopropenone (DPC). The CDR3 is CASSEAWGKTHEQYF. In nucleotides, the CDR3 is TGTGCCAGCAGTGAAGCGTGGGGGAAAACCCACGAGCAGTACTTC.